Listed below are T cell receptor beta chains from one sample, sequenced in a study of T cells in Graves' hyperthyroidism and ophthalmopathy. TCRdb reprocessed the multiplex PCR reads with MiXCR, giving one entry per CDR3 protein. The data contain approximately 410,000 distinct CDR3 sequences, 14% to 15% of them singletons. Material for sequencing was blood. These receptors were collected from a man younger than 35 with Graves' ophthalmopathy. The CDR3 runs from the conserved cysteine through the conserved F or W. The D gene is left open where the match is weak. Only part of the rows carry a size: once, few, many, or a class if the clone is expanded.

j_call d_call v_call clone_size cdr3_nt cdr3_aa
TRBJ2-1 . TRBV19 few TGTGCCAGTACGGTCAGTACCTACAATGAGCAGTTCTTC CASTVSTYNEQFF
TRBJ2-3 TRBD1 TRBV9 many TGTGCCAGCAGCGTAGCGGACAGGGGTACAGATACGCAGTATTTT CASSVADRGTDTQYF
TRBJ2-5 . TRBV27 many TGTGCCAGCAGTTTATCTCCGGGGAGCGGAGAGACCCAGTACTTC CASSLSPGSGETQYF
TRBJ2-7 TRBD2 TRBV20-1 few TGCAGTGCCCCTCGGCAGCGGGAGCCCTACGAGCAGTACTTC CSAPRQREPYEQYF
TRBJ2-2 TRBD1 TRBV5-1 . TGCGCCAGCAGCGAAGGGACAGGGTGGTCCGGGGAGCTGTTTTTT CASSEGTGWSGELFF
TRBJ2-5 . TRBV24-1 many TGTGCCACCAGTGATTTGCGACTAGGTGAAGAGACCCAGTACTTC CATSDLRLGEETQYF
TRBJ2-5 TRBD2 TRBV7-6 . TGTGCCAGCAGCTTAAGCGGGGGGGCCCCAGAGACCCAGTACTTC CASSLSGGAPETQYF
TRBJ2-3 . TRBV15 few TGTGCCACCAGCCATAGCGGAGGGTTCACAGATACGCAGTATTTT CATSHSGGFTDTQYF
TRBJ2-3 . TRBV12-3/TRBV12-4 many TGTGCCAGCACCTGGGGCCCAGATACGCAGTATTTT CASTWGPDTQYF
TRBJ1-5 TRBD1 TRBV12-5 many TGTGCTAGTGGTTTGACAGGGGGCGGCCTAGCCGATAGCAATCAGCCCCAGCATTTT CASGLTGGGLADSNQPQHF
TRBJ2-1 TRBD1 TRBV29-1 many TGCAGCGCCGGGACAGGGGGCTACAATGAGCAGTTCTTC CSAGTGGYNEQFF
TRBJ2-5 . TRBV6-6 few TGTGCCAGCAGTTACTCCGATCGGGAGACCCAGTACTTC CASSYSDRETQYF
TRBJ2-5 . TRBV7-9 many TGTGCCAGCAGCTTAGCGCTGGCAGAACAAGAGACCCAGTACTTC CASSLALAEQETQYF
TRBJ1-2 . TRBV24-1 many TGTGCCACCAGTGATCACGCTGTACGGTATGGCTACACCTTC CATSDHAVRYGYTF
TRBJ2-2 TRBD1 TRBV10-3 . TGTGCCATCTTAAGGGGGCCAGAGAACACCGGGGAGCTGTTTTTT CAILRGPENTGELFF
TRBJ1-1 . TRBV12-3/TRBV12-4 many TGTGCCAGCAGACATACAGGGATGGACACTGAAACTTTCTTT CASRHTGMDTETFF
TRBJ2-2 . TRBV3-1 few TGTGCCAGCAGCCAGGAGAACACCGGGGAGCTGTTTTTT CASSQENTGELFF
TRBJ1-1 TRBD1 TRBV19 . TGTGCCAGTAGATGGGGGGGACAGGGGGCCACTGAAGCTTTCTTT CASRWGGQGATEAFF
TRBJ2-5 . TRBV5-1 . TGCGCCAGCAGCTTTCCTCAGGGGGAGACCCAGTACTTC CASSFPQGETQYF
TRBJ1-5 . TRBV12-5 few TGTGCTAGTGGTCCCTACGCGGGACTCCCTGGGGCTCAGCCCCAGCATTTT CASGPYAGLPGAQPQHF
TRBJ1-2 . TRBV2 many TGTGCCAGCAGTGAAGAAGGGCGTAGTAACTATGGCTACACCTTC CASSEEGRSNYGYTF
TRBJ1-2 TRBD1 TRBV19 few TGTGCCAGTAGTATAGAGGGACAGAGGAGCTATGGCTACACCTTC CASSIEGQRSYGYTF
TRBJ1-2 TRBD1 TRBV6-1 . TGTGCCAGCACCGAAGGACAGGGGTATGGCTACACCTTC CASTEGQGYGYTF
TRBJ2-7 TRBD2 TRBV12-5 many TGTGCTAGTGGTTTGGTTACCAGCGGGAGCGAGCAGTACTTC CASGLVTSGSEQYF
TRBJ1-1 . TRBV5-1 many TGCGCCAGCAGCTTGGTAACAGCAAACACTGAAGCTTTCTTT CASSLVTANTEAFF
TRBJ2-5 . TRBV6-1 many TGTGCCAGCAGTTATGCCCCCGGGACAAGAGAGACCCAGTACTTC CASSYAPGTRETQYF
TRBJ1-1 . TRBV6-1 many TGTGCCAGCAGTCGCGGCAGGGGCGACATGAACACTGAAGCTTTCTTT CASSRGRGDMNTEAFF
TRBJ2-1 . TRBV13 . TGTGCCAGCAGCTTTGTGGGGAGCTCCTACAATGAGCAGTTCTTC CASSFVGSSYNEQFF
TRBJ2-4 . TRBV7-9 . TGTGCCAGCAGGAAGGAGGGGGAAAACATTCAGTACTTC CASRKEGENIQYF
TRBJ2-5 TRBD1 TRBV7-8 many TGTGCCAGCAGTTGGACAGGAGCAGGGGAGACCCAGTACTTC CASSWTGAGETQYF
TRBJ1-5 TRBD1 TRBV5-6 many TGTGCCAGCAGCTTGAGACAGGGAGTACAGCCCCAGCATTTT CASSLRQGVQPQHF
TRBJ2-3 . TRBV7-9 . TGTGCCAGCAGCTTAGTTCCAGCCACAGATACGCAGTATTTT CASSLVPATDTQYF
TRBJ2-5 . TRBV12-3/TRBV12-4 many TGTGCCAGCAGTTTAGTGAGTTCCTCCCCAGGGACCCAGTACTTC CASSLVSSSPGTQYF
TRBJ2-4 . TRBV2 many TGTGCCAGCGGGGGATCAGGGGGGAACATTCAGTACTTC CASGGSGGNIQYF
TRBJ1-3 . TRBV19 . TGTGCCAGTAGTATACAGCAGGCCTCTGGAAACACCATATATTTT CASSIQQASGNTIYF
TRBJ2-7 . TRBV5-1 many TGCGCCAGCAGCACGGATATTTACGAGCAGTACTTC CASSTDIYEQYF
TRBJ1-2 TRBD1 TRBV11-2 many TGTGCCAGCAGCACACCACAGGGGGCATATGGCTACACCTTC CASSTPQGAYGYTF
TRBJ1-1 . TRBV2 many TGTGCCAGCAGGATGGACTACACTGAAGCTTTCTTT CASRMDYTEAFF
TRBJ2-5 . TRBV28 . TGTGCCAGCAGTTTCAGGGGCAGTCCCCAAGAGACCCAGTACTTC CASSFRGSPQETQYF
TRBJ1-6 . TRBV6-5 once TGTGCCAGCAGTTACTCTAAGAATTCACCCCTCCACTTT CASSYSKNSPLHF
TRBJ1-1 . TRBV25-1 . TGTGCCACCCAAATTGGCGAAGGTGAAGCTTTCTTT CATQIGEGEAFF
TRBJ1-3 . TRBV11-2 few TGTGCCAGCAGCTTATTGGTGAGGGGAGGATTCCTCTCTGGAAACACCATATATTTT CASSLLVRGGFLSGNTIYF
TRBJ1-3 . TRBV7-9 . TGTGCCAGCAGCCTGGGGACCGCGGGTTACTCTGGAAACACCATATATTTT CASSLGTAGYSGNTIYF
TRBJ2-2 . TRBV5-1 many TGCGCCAGCAGCTCATTTAGGTTGGAGCTGTTTTTT CASSSFRLELFF
TRBJ1-4 TRBD1 TRBV10-3 . TGTGCCATCAGGAAGACAGGGAATAATGAAAAACTGTTTTTT CAIRKTGNNEKLFF
TRBJ2-1 TRBD2 TRBV19 few TGTGCCAGTAGTATGACTAGCGGGAGCGATGAGCAGTTCTTC CASSMTSGSDEQFF
TRBJ2-7 TRBD2 TRBV11-2 many TGTGCCAGCAGGCCCCGGGACTACCCCTCCTACGAGCAGTACTTC CASRPRDYPSYEQYF
TRBJ1-6 . TRBV2 many TGTGCCAGCAGTGCACAGGGTGATTCACCCCTCCACTTT CASSAQGDSPLHF
TRBJ2-1 TRBD2 TRBV24-1 many TGTGCCACCAGTGACTCGGGACTAGCGGGAGGGGAAGAGCAGTTCTTC CATSDSGLAGGEEQFF
TRBJ1-5 . TRBV6-6 many TGTGCCAGCAGTTACTCGAGGAGCAATCAGCCCCAGCATTTT CASSYSRSNQPQHF
TRBJ1-1 TRBD1 TRBV9 . TGTGCCAGCAGCCCCGGGACAGGGGGGGCTTTCTTT CASSPGTGGAFF
TRBJ2-1 . TRBV9 few TGTGCCAGCAGCGTCTATGGATACAATGAGCAGTTCTTC CASSVYGYNEQFF
TRBJ2-7 TRBD2 TRBV20-1 many TGCAGTGCTAACCCCACCGTCAGCGGGAGCTACGAGCAGTACTTC CSANPTVSGSYEQYF
TRBJ2-7 TRBD2 TRBV11-3 many TGTGCCAGCAGCTTACGGGAGGCCTCCTACGAGCAGTACTTC CASSLREASYEQYF
TRBJ1-6 TRBD1 TRBV6-5 many TGTGCCAGCAGTTACGGACAGGGGAATTCACCCCTCCACTTT CASSYGQGNSPLHF
TRBJ2-2 TRBD2 TRBV10-3 . TGTGCCATTCCGCGCGGGGGGAACACCGGGGAGCTGTTTTTT CAIPRGGNTGELFF
TRBJ2-7 TRBD1 TRBV29-1 many TGCAGCGTTGAAACAGGGGGCTACGAGCAGTACTTC CSVETGGYEQYF